This TCR beta chain comes out of a study of T cells after yellow fever vaccination. Points from the study as a whole: Clonotype sharing between CD4 and CD8 compartments was small.

This clonotype was counted a few times. Its cognate antigen is unknown. TCRdb re-called the 5' RACE reads with MiXCR, one entry per CDR3 protein. The table shows 250,000 to 300,000 distinct CDR3 sequences, with about 5.2% occurring only once. Sequencing was performed on CD4+ T cells sorted from PBMCs, taken on the day of the yellow fever booster vaccination. The origin of this receptor is a man aged 18 to 35 who received the YFV17D yellow fever vaccine.

This chain's CDR3 is CASRTSGGDIQYF. The CDR3 DNA is TGCGCCAGCAGGACTAGCGGGGGTGACATTCAGTACTTC. This chain links TRBV5-1 with TRBJ2-4; 12 bases fit TRBD2. The CDR3 runs to 13 residues. Germline trimming cut 5 bases from V and 8 bases from J; bases unmatched to any gene: 2. Germline V gene sequence: CDR1 SGHRS, CDR2 YFSETQ.